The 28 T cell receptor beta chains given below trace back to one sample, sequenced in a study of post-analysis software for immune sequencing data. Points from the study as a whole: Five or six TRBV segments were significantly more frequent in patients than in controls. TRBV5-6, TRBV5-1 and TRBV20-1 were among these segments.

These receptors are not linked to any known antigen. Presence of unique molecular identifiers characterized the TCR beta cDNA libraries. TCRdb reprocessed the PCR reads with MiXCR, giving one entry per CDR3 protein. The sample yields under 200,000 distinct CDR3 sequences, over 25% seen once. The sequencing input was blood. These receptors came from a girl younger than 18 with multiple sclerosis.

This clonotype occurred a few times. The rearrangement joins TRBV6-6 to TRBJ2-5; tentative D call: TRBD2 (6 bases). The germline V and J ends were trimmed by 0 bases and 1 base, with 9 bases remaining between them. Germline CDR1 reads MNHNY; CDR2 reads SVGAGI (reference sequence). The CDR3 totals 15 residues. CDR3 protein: CASSYSGTPQETQYF. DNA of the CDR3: TGTGCCAGCAGTTACTCAGGGACTCCCCAAGAGACCCAGTACTTC.

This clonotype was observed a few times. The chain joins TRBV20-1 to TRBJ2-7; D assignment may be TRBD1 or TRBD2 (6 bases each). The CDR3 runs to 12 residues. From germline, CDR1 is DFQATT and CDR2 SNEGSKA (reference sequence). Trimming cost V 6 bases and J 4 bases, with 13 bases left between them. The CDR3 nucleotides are TGCAGTGCACCGAGGAGGGGGTACGAGCAGTACTTC. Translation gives CSAPRRGYEQYF.

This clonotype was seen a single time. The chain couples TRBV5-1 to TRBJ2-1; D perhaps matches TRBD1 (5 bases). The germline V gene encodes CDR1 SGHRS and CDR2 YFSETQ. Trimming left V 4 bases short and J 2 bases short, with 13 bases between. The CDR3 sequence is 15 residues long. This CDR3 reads CASSLDSRPYNEQFF. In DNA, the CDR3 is TGCGCCAGCAGCCTAGACAGCAGGCCCTACAATGAGCAGTTCTTC.

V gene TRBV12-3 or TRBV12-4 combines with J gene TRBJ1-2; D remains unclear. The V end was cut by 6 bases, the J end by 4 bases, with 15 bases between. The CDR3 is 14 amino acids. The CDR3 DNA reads TGTGCCAGCAGCCACCTCGACAATCCCTATGGCTACACCTTC. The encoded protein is CASSHLDNPYGYTF.

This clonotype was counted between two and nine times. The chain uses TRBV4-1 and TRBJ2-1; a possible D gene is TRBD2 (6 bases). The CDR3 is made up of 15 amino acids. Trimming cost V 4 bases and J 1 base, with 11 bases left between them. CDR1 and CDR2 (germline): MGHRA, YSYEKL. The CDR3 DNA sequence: TGCGCCAGCAGCCTCTGGGGGGAGTCCTACAATGAGCAGTTCTTC. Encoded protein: CASSLWGESYNEQFF.

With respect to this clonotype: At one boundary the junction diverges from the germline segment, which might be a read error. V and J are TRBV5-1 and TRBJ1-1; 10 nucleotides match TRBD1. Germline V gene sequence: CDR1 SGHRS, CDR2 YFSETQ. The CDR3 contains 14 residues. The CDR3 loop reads CVSSSPGQGGEAFF. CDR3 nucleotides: TGCGTCAGCAGCTCGCCCGGACAGGGGGGGGAAGCTTTCTTT.

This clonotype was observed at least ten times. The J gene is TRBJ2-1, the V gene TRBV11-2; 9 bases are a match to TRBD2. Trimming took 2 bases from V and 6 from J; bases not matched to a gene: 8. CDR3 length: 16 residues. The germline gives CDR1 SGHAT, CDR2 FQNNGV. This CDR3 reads CASSLRRLADSNEQFF. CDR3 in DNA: TGTGCCAGCAGCTTACGCCGACTAGCGGATAGCAATGAGCAGTTCTTC.

CDR3 protein: CASSLARGLKRIDYGYTF. For the CDR3, the DNA is TGTGCCAGCAGCTTAGCGCGGGGGCTTAAGAGGATTGACTATGGCTACACCTTC. The chain has TRBV7-2 and TRBJ1-2; tentative D call: TRBD1 (6 bases). There are 18 residues in the CDR3. CDR1 is SGHTA and CDR2 is FQGNSA in the germline V gene. V was shortened by 0 bases and J by 3 bases, with 20 bases between the two germline ends. Full variable domain (missing parts from reference TRBV7-2 and TRBJ1-2): GAGVSQSPSNKVTEKGKDVELRCDPISGHTALYWYRQSLGQGLEFLIYFQGNSAPDKSGLPSDRFSAERTGGSVSTLTIQRTQQEDSAVYLCASSLARGLKRIDYGYTFGSGTRLTVV.

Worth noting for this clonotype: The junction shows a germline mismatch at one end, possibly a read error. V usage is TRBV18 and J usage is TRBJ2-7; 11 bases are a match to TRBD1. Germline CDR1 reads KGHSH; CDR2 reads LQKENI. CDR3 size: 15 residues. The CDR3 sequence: CVSSPTGTGGYEQYF. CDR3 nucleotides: TGTGTCAGCTCACCTACCGGGACAGGGGGATACGAGCAGTACTTC. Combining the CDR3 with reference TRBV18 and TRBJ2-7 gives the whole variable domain NAGVMQNPRHLVRRRGQEARLRCSPMKGHSHVYWYRQLPEEGLKFMVYLQKENIIDESGMPKERFSAEFPKEGPSILRIQQVVRGDSAAYFCVSSPTGTGGYEQYFGPGTRLTVT.

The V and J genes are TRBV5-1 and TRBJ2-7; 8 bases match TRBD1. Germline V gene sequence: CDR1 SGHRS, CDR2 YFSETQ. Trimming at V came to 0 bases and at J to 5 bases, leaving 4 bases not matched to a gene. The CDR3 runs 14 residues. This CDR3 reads CASSLDRGSNEQYF. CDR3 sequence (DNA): TGCGCCAGCAGCTTGGACAGGGGGTCAAACGAGCAGTACTTC.

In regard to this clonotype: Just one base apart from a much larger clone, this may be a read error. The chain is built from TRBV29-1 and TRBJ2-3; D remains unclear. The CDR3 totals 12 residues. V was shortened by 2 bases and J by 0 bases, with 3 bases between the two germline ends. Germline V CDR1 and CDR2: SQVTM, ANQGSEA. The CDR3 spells CSVETSTDTQYF. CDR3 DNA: TGCAGCGTTGAAACTAGCACAGATACGCAGTATTTT.

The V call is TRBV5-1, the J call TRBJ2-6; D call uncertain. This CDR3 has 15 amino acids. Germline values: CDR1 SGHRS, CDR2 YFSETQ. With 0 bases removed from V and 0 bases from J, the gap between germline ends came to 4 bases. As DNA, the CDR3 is TGCGCCAGCAGCTTGGACATCTCTGGGGCCAACGTCCTGACTTTC. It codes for CASSLDISGANVLTF.

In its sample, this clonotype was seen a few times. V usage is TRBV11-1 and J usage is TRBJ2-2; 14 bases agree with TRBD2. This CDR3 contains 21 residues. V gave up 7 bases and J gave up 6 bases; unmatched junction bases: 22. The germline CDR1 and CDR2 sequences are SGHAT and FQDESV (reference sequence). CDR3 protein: CASTSGLAGGKITRTSGELFF. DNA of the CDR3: TGTGCCAGCACCTCAGGACTAGCGGGGGGCAAGATAACTCGGACCTCCGGGGAGCTGTTTTTT.

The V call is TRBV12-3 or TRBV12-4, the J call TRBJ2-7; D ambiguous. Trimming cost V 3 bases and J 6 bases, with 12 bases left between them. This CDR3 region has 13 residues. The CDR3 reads CASSFFLVPEQYF. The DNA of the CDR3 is TGTGCCAGCAGTTTCTTTCTAGTCCCCGAGCAGTACTTC.

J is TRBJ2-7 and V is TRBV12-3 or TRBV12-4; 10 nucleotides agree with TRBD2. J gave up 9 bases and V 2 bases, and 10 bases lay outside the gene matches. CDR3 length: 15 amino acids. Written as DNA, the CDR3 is TGTGCCAGCAGTTTACTAGCGGGAGATTACAATGGGCAGTACTTC. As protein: CASSLLAGDYNGQYF.

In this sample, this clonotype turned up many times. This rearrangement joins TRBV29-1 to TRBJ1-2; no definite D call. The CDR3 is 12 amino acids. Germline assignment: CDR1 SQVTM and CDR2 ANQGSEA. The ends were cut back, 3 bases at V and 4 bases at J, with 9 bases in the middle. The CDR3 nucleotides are TGCAGCGTTGACGCGGCTCCCTATGGCTACACCTTC. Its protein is CSVDAAPYGYTF.

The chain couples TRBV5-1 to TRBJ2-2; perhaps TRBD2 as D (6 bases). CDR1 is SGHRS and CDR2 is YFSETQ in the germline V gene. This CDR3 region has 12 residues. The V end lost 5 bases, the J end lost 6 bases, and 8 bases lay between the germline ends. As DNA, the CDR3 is TGCGCCAGCAGGGCGGGGTCCGGGGAGCTGTTTTTT. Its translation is CASRAGSGELFF.

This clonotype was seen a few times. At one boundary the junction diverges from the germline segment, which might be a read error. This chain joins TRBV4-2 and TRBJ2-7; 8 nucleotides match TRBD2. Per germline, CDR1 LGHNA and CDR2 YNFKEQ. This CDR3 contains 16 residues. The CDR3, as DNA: TGTGCCAGCAGCCCGCCCTCAGCGGGAGTTGCATACGAGCGGTACTTC. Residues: CASSPPSAGVAYERYF.

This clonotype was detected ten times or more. The CDR3 protein is CSARDGRRASYEQYF. The CDR3 DNA is TGCAGTGCTAGAGATGGGCGGCGCGCGTCCTACGAGCAGTACTTC. The rearrangement uses TRBV20-1 and TRBJ2-7; D gene uncertain. The V gene's germline CDR1 is DFQATT and CDR2 SNEGSKA (reference sequence). V lost 0 bases and J lost 1, with 13 bases in between. The CDR3 contains 15 residues.

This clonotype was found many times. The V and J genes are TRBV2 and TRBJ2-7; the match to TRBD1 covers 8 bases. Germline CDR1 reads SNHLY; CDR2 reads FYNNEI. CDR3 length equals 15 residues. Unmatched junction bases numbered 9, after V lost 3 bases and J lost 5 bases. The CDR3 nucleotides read TGTGCCAGCAGTGACCCGGGACAGGAGGTCGACGAGCAGTACTTC. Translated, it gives CASSDPGQEVDEQYF.

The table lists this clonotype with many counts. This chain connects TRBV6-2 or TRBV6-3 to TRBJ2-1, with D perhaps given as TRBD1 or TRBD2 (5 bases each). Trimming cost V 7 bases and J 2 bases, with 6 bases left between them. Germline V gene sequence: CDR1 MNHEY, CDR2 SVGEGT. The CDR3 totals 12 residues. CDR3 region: CASTGPYNEQFF. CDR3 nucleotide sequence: TGTGCCAGCACGGGGCCCTACAATGAGCAGTTCTTC.

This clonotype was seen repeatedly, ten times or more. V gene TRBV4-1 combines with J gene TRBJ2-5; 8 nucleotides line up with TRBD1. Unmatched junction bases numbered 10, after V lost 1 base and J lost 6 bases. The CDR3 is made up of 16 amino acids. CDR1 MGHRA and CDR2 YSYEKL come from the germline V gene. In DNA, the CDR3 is TGCGCCAGCAGCCAAGTGGACCGGGACAGGAAAAAGACCCAGTACTTC. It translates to CASSQVDRDRKKTQYF.

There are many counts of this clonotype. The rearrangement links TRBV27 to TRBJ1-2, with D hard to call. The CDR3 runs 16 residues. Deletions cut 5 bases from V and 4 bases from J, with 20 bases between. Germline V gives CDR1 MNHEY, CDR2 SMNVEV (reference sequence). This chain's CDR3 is CASSPDPIPAVYGYTF. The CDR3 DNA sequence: TGTGCCAGCAGTCCCGACCCGATACCCGCGGTCTATGGCTACACCTTC.

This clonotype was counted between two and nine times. The DNA for the CDR3 is TGCAGTGCTAGAGTGGTGGGGAAAGATCAGCCCCAGCATTTT. Its protein product is CSARVVGKDQPQHF. The chain links TRBV20-1 to TRBJ1-5; no reliable D call. The germline V gene has CDR1 DFQATT and CDR2 SNEGSKA (reference sequence). This CDR3 is built from 14 residues. The ends were cut back, 1 base at V and 5 bases at J, with 12 bases in the middle.

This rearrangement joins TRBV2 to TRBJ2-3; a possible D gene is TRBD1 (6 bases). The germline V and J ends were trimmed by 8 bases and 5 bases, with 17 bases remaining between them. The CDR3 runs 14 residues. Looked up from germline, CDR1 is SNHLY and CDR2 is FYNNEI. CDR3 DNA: TGTGCCAGCCGGCAGGTGGGGGCGGAAGATACGCAGTATTTT. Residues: CASRQVGAEDTQYF. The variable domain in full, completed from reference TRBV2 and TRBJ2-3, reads EPEVTQTPSHQVTQMGQEVILRCVPISNHLYFYWYRQILGQKVEFLVSFYNNEISEKSEIFDDQFSVERPDGSNFTLKIRSTKLEDSAMYFCASRQVGAEDTQYFGPGTRLTVL.

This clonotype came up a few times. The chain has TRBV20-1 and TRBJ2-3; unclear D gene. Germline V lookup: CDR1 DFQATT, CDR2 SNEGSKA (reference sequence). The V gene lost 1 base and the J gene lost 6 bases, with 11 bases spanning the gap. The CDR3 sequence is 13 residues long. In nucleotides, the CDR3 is TGCAGTGCTAGAGTAATTGGGCTGGATACGCAGTATTTT. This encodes CSARVIGLDTQYF.

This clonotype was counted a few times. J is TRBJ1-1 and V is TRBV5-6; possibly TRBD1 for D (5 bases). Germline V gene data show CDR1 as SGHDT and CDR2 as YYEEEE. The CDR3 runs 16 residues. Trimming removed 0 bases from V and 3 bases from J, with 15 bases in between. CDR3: CASSLEGEGRYTEAFF. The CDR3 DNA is TGTGCCAGCAGCTTGGAAGGGGAGGGTAGGTACACTGAAGCTTTCTTT. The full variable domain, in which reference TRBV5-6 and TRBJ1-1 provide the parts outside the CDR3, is DAGVTQSPTHLIKTRGQQVTLRCSPKSGHDTVSWYQQALGQGPQFIFQYYEEEERQRGNFPDRFSGHQFPNYSSELNVNALLLGDSALYLCASSLEGEGRYTEAFFGQGTRLTVV.

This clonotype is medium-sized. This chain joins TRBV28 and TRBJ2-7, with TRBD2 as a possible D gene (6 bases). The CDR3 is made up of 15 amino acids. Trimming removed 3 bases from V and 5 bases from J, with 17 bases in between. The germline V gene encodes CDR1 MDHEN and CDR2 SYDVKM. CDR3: CASSLARDPGNEQYF. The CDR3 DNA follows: TGTGCCAGCAGTTTGGCGCGGGACCCAGGGAACGAGCAGTACTTC.